The next 21 T cell receptor beta chains were all read from a single sample in a study of blood T cell repertoires in COVID-19 (dated by TCRdb to between 2020 and 2021). The library relied on the immunoSEQ multiplex PCR assay. The clones in this table, taken by TCRdb from immuneACCESS, are in-frame only. Not every clone is retained; where verified, under half of the shortfall comes from an unresolved V gene, and the cause of the rest is unknown. Present in this sample are 18,000 or so clones, approximately 80% of which were seen just once. Jointly, the top ten make up 16% of the sample. Source material: peripheral blood. These receptors were collected from a man aged 70-80 years with COVID-19, enrolled during active disease.

The rearrangement links TRBV19 to TRBJ1-5, with D perhaps matching TRBD1 (5 bases). V was pared by 3 bases and J by 2 bases, with 8 bases between. The CDR3 length is 14 residues. Germline values: CDR1 LNHDA, CDR2 SQIVND (reference sequence). CDR3 protein: CASSIQGGNQPQHF. The CDR3 DNA reads TGTGCCAGTAGTATTCAGGGTGGCAATCAGCCCCAGCATTTT.

In its sample, this clone was seen a few times. The J gene is TRBJ1-3, the V gene TRBV19; D unclear. V shed 7 bases and J shed 0 bases, with 13 bases lying between them. Germline V lookup: CDR1 LNHDA, CDR2 SQIVND (reference sequence). The CDR3 has 15 amino acids. CDR3 DNA sequence: TGTGCCAGTAATTCATTTATGGCCTCTGGAAACACCATATATTTT. Translation gives CASNSFMASGNTIYF.

The chain joins TRBV7-9 to TRBJ2-7, with D possibly matching TRBD1 (5 bases). V shed 5 bases and J shed 4 bases, with 15 bases lying between them. The CDR3 sequence is 14 residues long. Germline CDR1 and CDR2: SEHNR and FQNEAQ (reference sequence). CDR3 nucleotide sequence: TGTGCCAGCAGCGAACCAGGGTTAGGGTACGAGCAGTACTTC. Protein: CASSEPGLGYEQYF.

This chain uses TRBV18 with TRBJ2-1; D might be TRBD2 (6 bases). Trimming pared 0 bases from V and 10 bases from J, leaving 16 bases between. The CDR3 has 15 residues. CDR1 is KGHSH and CDR2 is LQKENI in the germline V gene. This CDR3 is CASSPPTRGAGEQFF. CDR3 DNA sequence: TGTGCCAGCTCACCACCGACGCGCGGGGCCGGGGAGCAGTTCTTC.

The gene calls are TRBV27 and TRBJ2-2, with 8 positions matching TRBD1. V was clipped by 6 bases and J by 3 bases; unmatched bases: 0. The CDR3 is 13 amino acids. The germline V gene has CDR1 MNHEY and CDR2 SMNVEV (reference sequence). CDR3 sequence (DNA): TGTGCCAGCAGGGACAGGGACACCGGGGAGCTGTTTTTT. Translation: CASRDRDTGELFF.

The chain combines TRBV2 with TRBJ1-1, with a possible D match to TRBD1 (5 bases). Germline V gene sequence: CDR1 SNHLY, CDR2 FYNNEI. The CDR3 is 13 residues long. V lost 6 bases and J 0 bases, leaving 8 bases between the germline ends. CDR3: CASREGLNTEAFF. DNA of the CDR3: TGTGCCAGCAGGGAGGGACTGAACACTGAAGCTTTCTTT.

The gene calls are TRBV3-1 (or the pseudogene TRBV3-2) and TRBJ2-7; D is perhaps TRBD2 (5 bases). The CDR3 runs to 13 residues. The germline CDR1 and CDR2 sequences are LGHDT and YNNKEL (reference sequence). V was shortened by 2 bases and J by 6 bases, with 11 bases between the two germline ends. CDR3 DNA sequence: TGTGCCAGCAGCCAATTTGGACTTGCCGAGCAGTACTTC. Its protein is CASSQFGLAEQYF.

This sequence joins TRBV7-9 and TRBJ2-1, with 7 bases that match TRBD2. From germline, CDR1 is SEHNR and CDR2 FQNEAQ (reference sequence). CDR3 length: 13 amino acids. Losses at the gene ends were 5 bases for V and 12 bases for J; bases not matched to a gene: 10. CDR3 bases: TGTGCCAGCAGCAGAGAGTGGGAGGGCCGGCAGTTCTTC. Protein sequence: CASSREWEGRQFF.

V usage is TRBV21-1 and J usage is TRBJ2-7; TRBD1 is the table's D call, not checked against the DNA. TRBV21-1 is marked as a pseudogene. The CDR3 length is 13 residues. Here the CDR3 DNA reads TGTGCCAGCAGCAAAGGGCATCCCTACGAGCAGTACTTC. Its protein is CASSKGHPYEQYF.

This rearrangement joins TRBV4-2 to TRBJ1-1; D may be TRBD1 (6 bases). Trimming pared 0 bases from V and 5 bases from J, leaving 13 bases between. This CDR3 region has 15 residues. Germline V gives CDR1 LGHNA, CDR2 YNFKEQ. The CDR3 region has the DNA TGTGCCAGCAGCCAAGATGGGGCGGGGGCGACTGAAGCTTTCTTT. This gives the protein CASSQDGAGATEAFF.

The rearrangement uses TRBV12-3 or TRBV12-4 and TRBJ1-5, with D unclear. The CDR3 spans 12 residues. V gave up 7 bases and J gave up 6 bases, with 10 bases separating them. The CDR3 DNA reads TGTGCCAGCAACATTAATGGTCAGCCCCAGCATTTT. It yields the protein CASNINGQPQHF.

This clone showed up just once. The chain combines TRBV5-5 with TRBJ1-4; D is possibly TRBD1 (6 bases). The V end lost 10 bases, the J end lost 0 bases, and 13 bases lay between the germline ends. The CDR3 length is 14 residues. Germline CDR1 reads SGHKS; CDR2 reads YYEKEE (reference sequence). The CDR3 nucleotides read TGTGCCTCGACGCCAGGGGCAACTAATGAAAAACTGTTTTTT. It translates to CASTPGATNEKLFF.

This chain connects TRBV2 to TRBJ1-2, with D hard to call. The V end lost 4 bases, the J end lost 14 bases, and 17 bases lay between the germline ends. Germline values: CDR1 SNHLY, CDR2 FYNNEI. The CDR3 runs to 12 residues. The CDR3 region has the DNA TGTGCCAGCAGTGGCCCCACTTCCACCGGTACCTTC. This codes for CASSGPTSTGTF.

Details on this clone: An end of the junction does not agree with germline; a read error may underlie this. The V gene is TRBV2, the J gene TRBJ2-1; TRBD2 matches at 10 bases. This CDR3 has 11 residues. Germline assignment: CDR1 SNHLY and CDR2 FYNNEI. This CDR3 is CGTSAYNEQFF. The CDR3 coding sequence is TGCGGGACTAGCGCTTACAATGAGCAGTTCTTC.

The table lists this clone with a few counts. The chain recombines TRBV7-9 with TRBJ2-7; 8 bases align to TRBD2. CDR1 is SEHNR, CDR2 FQNEAQ, per germline (reference sequence). J lost 4 bases, V lost 5 bases, and 16 bases had no gene match. There are 17 residues in the CDR3. The CDR3 is CASSLLEGGGPKYEQYF. The CDR3 nucleotides read TGTGCCAGCAGCCTCCTCGAGGGCGGGGGGCCGAAATACGAGCAGTACTTC.

This chain uses TRBV14 with TRBJ2-2; 8 bases agree with TRBD1. Trimming removed 4 bases from V and 6 bases from J; junction bases left unmatched: 1. This CDR3 has 13 residues. In germline, CDR1 is SGHDN, CDR2 FVKESK. CDR3: CASSRTGPGELFF. The CDR3 DNA reads TGTGCCAGCAGCCGGACAGGGCCCGGGGAGCTGTTTTTT.

The V gene is TRBV12-3 or TRBV12-4, the J gene TRBJ1-2; the D is unclear. Trimming removed 1 base from V and 4 bases from J, with 7 bases in between. The CDR3 spans 13 residues. DNA of the CDR3: TGTGCCAGCAGTTTAGGAAGGAGCTATGGCTACACCTTC. This translates into CASSLGRSYGYTF.

The CDR3 spells CASSPGWRAGYNEQFF. The CDR3 DNA reads as TGTGCCAGCAGCCCGGGCTGGCGGGCGGGCTACAATGAGCAGTTCTTC. The V call is TRBV5-4, the J call TRBJ2-1, with D possibly TRBD2 on 5 matching bases. Germline loops: CDR1 SGHNT, CDR2 YYREEE (reference sequence). This CDR3 region has 16 residues. Trimming took 4 bases from V and 3 from J, leaving 17 bases between them.

V is TRBV7-9 and J is TRBJ1-5; 7 bases align to TRBD1. The CDR3 consists of 14 residues. V gave up 4 bases and J gave up 5 bases; unmatched junction bases: 5. Germline-derived CDR1 and CDR2 are SEHNR and FQNEAQ (reference sequence). In DNA form, the CDR3 reads TGTGCCAGCAGCTCCCGACAGGGAGATCAGCCCCAGCATTTT. Amino acid sequence: CASSSRQGDQPQHF.

The genes are TRBV30 and TRBJ1-1, with D perhaps TRBD1 (5 bases). From germline, CDR1 is GTSNPN and CDR2 SVGIG (reference sequence). This CDR3 contains 14 residues. V was pared by 5 bases and J by 1 base, with 14 bases between. The CDR3: CAWDPGLWNTEAFF. The DNA for the CDR3 is TGTGCCTGGGATCCGGGACTCTGGAACACTGAAGCTTTCTTT.

The chain carries TRBV3-1 (or the pseudogene TRBV3-2) and TRBJ2-7; D is perhaps TRBD1 (5 bases). The CDR3 has 14 residues. Trimming removed 4 bases at V and 5 bases at J, with 15 bases between. Germline CDR1 is LGHDT and CDR2 is YNNKEL (reference sequence). Here the CDR3 reads CASSPSPGIDEQYF. CDR3 in DNA: TGTGCCAGCAGCCCCTCCCCAGGGATCGACGAGCAGTACTTC.